A single sample is the source of the 14 T cell receptor beta chains below, sequenced in a study of cytomegalovirus exposure and HLA in healthy donors. Clones were sequenced by immunoSEQ multiplex PCR, and TCRdb holds only the in-frame ones, with some missing. The sample shows some 64,000 clones, 90% to 97% of them seen only once. The material sequenced was PBMCs. The receptors originated from a woman aged 18-29 years in good health and CMV-seronegative.

The chain combines TRBV27 with TRBJ1-1; possible D gene TRBD1, 5 bases. CDR3 size: 14 residues. Trimming took 3 bases from V and 4 from J, leaving 12 bases between them. Germline V gene lookup returns CDR1 MNHEY and CDR2 SMNVEV (reference sequence). The chain's CDR3 is CASSFAAGGTEAFF. CDR3 sequence (DNA): TGTGCCAGCAGTTTCGCCGCCGGGGGCACTGAAGCTTTCTTT.

This chain uses TRBV25-1 with TRBJ2-1; 8 bases fit TRBD1. The CDR3 sequence is 15 residues long. Per the germline V gene, CDR1 is MGHDK and CDR2 is SYGVNS. V trimming: 1 base; J trimming: 3 bases; junction bases outside the gene matches: 2. The CDR3 reads CASSELGQVYNEQFF. Written as DNA, the CDR3 is TGTGCCAGCAGTGAATTGGGACAGGTCTACAATGAGCAGTTCTTC.

Here the CDR3 reads CASSQRGQVGGGYTF. CDR3 DNA sequence: TGCGCCAGCAGCCAAAGAGGCCAGGTGGGGGGTGGCTACACCTTC. The rearrangement links TRBV4-1 to TRBJ1-2, with TRBD1 as a possible D gene (5 bases). Germline V gives CDR1 MGHRA, CDR2 YSYEKL. The CDR3 totals 15 residues. Trimming took 2 bases from V and 7 from J, leaving 17 bases between them.

The rearrangement uses TRBV6-5 and TRBJ2-1; tentative D call: TRBD1 (6 bases). CDR1 is MNHEY and CDR2 is SVGAGI in the germline V gene. Trimming removed 2 bases from V and 8 bases from J, with 19 bases in between. The CDR3 covers 16 residues. Here the CDR3 DNA reads TGTGCCAGCAGTTACAGGGCCACAGGGTGGGGCGATGAGCAGTTCTTC. The encoded protein is CASSYRATGWGDEQFF.

The V call is TRBV9, the J call TRBJ2-1, with 9 nucleotides matching TRBD2. The CDR3 sequence is 15 residues long. The germline gives CDR1 SGDLS, CDR2 YYNGEE. V lost 5 bases, J lost 6 bases, and 9 bases stayed unmatched. The CDR3 here is CASSRGGGAANEQFF. CDR3 bases: TGTGCCAGCAGTCGGGGCGGGGGGGCCGCCAATGAGCAGTTCTTC.

The chain joins TRBV15 to TRBJ2-5, with 7 bases fitting TRBD2. V lost 0 bases, J lost 7 bases, and 11 bases stayed unmatched. The germline V gene encodes CDR1 LNHNV and CDR2 YYDKDF (reference sequence). This CDR3 has 16 amino acids. The CDR3 is CATSRDRGEGWTTQYF. The CDR3 DNA reads as TGTGCCACCAGCAGAGATCGGGGGGAGGGGTGGACGACCCAGTACTTC.

The chain couples TRBV5-1 to TRBJ2-1; the match to TRBD1 covers 10 bases. The CDR3 is made up of 17 amino acids. Germline trimming cut 5 bases from V and 6 bases from J; bases unmatched to any gene: 14. Germline V gene lookup returns CDR1 SGHRS and CDR2 YFSETQ. The CDR3 protein is CASSGGQGFLAGNEQFF. CDR3 DNA: TGCGCCAGCAGTGGGGGACAGGGGTTTCTGGCCGGCAATGAGCAGTTCTTC.

The chain joins TRBV15 to TRBJ2-3; 12 bases are shared with TRBD1. This CDR3 has 17 residues. The trim removed 3 bases at V and 3 bases at J, leaving 7 bases unmatched. Looked up from germline, CDR1 is LNHNV and CDR2 is YYDKDF (reference sequence). The CDR3 sequence is CATSSGGQGAGTDTQYF. CDR3 DNA: TGTGCCACCAGCAGCGGGGGACAGGGGGCCGGAACAGATACGCAGTATTTT.

V gene TRBV7-9 combines with J gene TRBJ1-1, with D unclear. This CDR3 spans 12 amino acids. V gave up 5 bases and J gave up 6 bases, with 10 bases separating them. Germline-derived CDR1 and CDR2 are SEHNR and FQNEAQ (reference sequence). DNA for the CDR3: TGTGCCAGCAGCCCCCGGGTGCCTGAAGCTTTCTTT. Protein: CASSPRVPEAFF.

This chain joins TRBV7-8 and TRBJ2-7; 9 positions agree with TRBD2. The CDR3 has 16 residues. Germline trimming cut 0 bases from V and 2 bases from J; bases unmatched to any gene: 5. CDR1 is SGHVS and CDR2 is FQNEAQ in the germline V gene. The CDR3 spells CASSLAAGLATYEQYF. DNA for the CDR3: TGTGCCAGCAGCTTAGCGGCAGGACTAGCGACCTACGAGCAGTACTTC.

The chain links TRBV28 to TRBJ1-1; 9 bases are a match to TRBD1. The CDR3 runs 14 residues. V lost 5 bases and J lost 4; bases outside the gene matches: 5. Germline CDR1 reads MDHEN; CDR2 reads SYDVKM. The CDR3 nucleotides read TGTGCCAGCAGTCTGACAGGGGGAAGCACTGAAGCTTTCTTT. It specifies CASSLTGGSTEAFF. The whole variable domain, remainder taken from reference TRBV28 and TRBJ1-1, is DVKVTQSSRYLVKRTGEKVFLECVQDMDHENMFWYRQDPGLGLRLIYFSYDVKMKEKGDIPEGYSVSREKKERFSLILESASTNQTSMYLCASSLTGGSTEAFFGQGTRLTVV.

This chain links TRBV19 with TRBJ2-7; a weak D match, TRBD2 (5 bases). CDR1 and CDR2 (germline): LNHDA, SQIVND (reference sequence). This CDR3 region has 13 residues. Trimming left V 6 bases short and J 4 bases short, with 13 bases between. The CDR3 region has the DNA TGTGCCAGTAGCAAAGCGGCGCGATACGAGCAGTACTTC. Residues: CASSKAARYEQYF.

CDR3 in DNA: TGCGCCAGCAGCCAAGCCACCGGGACAAAAGCCTACGAGCAGTACTTC. As protein: CASSQATGTKAYEQYF. The chain links TRBV4-1 to TRBJ2-7; a weak D match, TRBD1 (6 bases). CDR3 length: 16 amino acids. V was pared by 1 base and J by 2 bases, with 15 bases between. Germline loops: CDR1 MGHRA, CDR2 YSYEKL.

The table lists this clone with a count of one. The rearrangement links TRBV29-1 to TRBJ2-1, with 13 bases that match TRBD2. The germline CDR1 and CDR2 sequences are SQVTM and ANQGSEA. This CDR3 is 15 amino acids long. V was pared by 7 bases and J by 4 bases, with 7 bases of the junction left unmatched. This CDR3 is CSAQPLAGGYNEQFF. The CDR3 bases are TGCAGCGCCCAGCCACTAGCGGGGGGGTACAATGAGCAGTTCTTC.